One sample yielded the 28 T cell receptor beta chains listed below, sequenced in a study of cytomegalovirus exposure and HLA in healthy donors. Primers: 60 Vbeta forward and 13 Jbeta reverse. Libraries were prepared by immunoSEQ multiplex PCR; TCRdb keeps only in-frame clonotypes and omits some of them. The sample lists 95,000 to 150,000 clones, roughly four fifths occurring once. Sequenced input: PBMCs. The receptors shown here come from a woman aged 18-30 years in good health and CMV-seronegative.

The chain recombines TRBV30 with TRBJ1-1; D unclear. V was shortened by 7 bases and J by 5 bases, with 14 bases between the two germline ends. The CDR3 loop spans 12 amino acids. Germline values: CDR1 GTSNPN, CDR2 SVGIG (reference sequence). CDR3 loop: CAFDTRATEAFF. The CDR3 coding sequence is TGTGCCTTTGACACGAGGGCGACTGAAGCTTTCTTT.

Regarding this clone: Its ends do not fully match the called genes, so a read error is possible. This chain uses TRBV5-1 with TRBJ2-5, with 9 bases matching TRBD1. This CDR3 is 15 amino acids long. The germline V gene encodes CDR1 SGHRS and CDR2 YFSETQ. The CDR3 loop reads CASSDPQGAQEAQYF. In DNA, the CDR3 is TGCGCCAGCAGCGACCCACAGGGGGCACAAGAGGCCCAGTACTTC.

The chain is built from TRBV6-1 and TRBJ2-6; 7 bases match TRBD1. The CDR3 has 15 residues. The junction had 2 bases not matched to a gene; V was cut back by 6 bases and J by 0 bases. Germline V CDR1 and CDR2: MNHNS, SASEGT. The CDR3 loop is CASRGQISGANVLTF. CDR3 bases: TGTGCCAGCAGGGGACAGATCTCTGGGGCCAACGTCCTGACTTTC.

The chain is built from TRBV5-4 and TRBJ2-7; 14 bases line up with TRBD2. V gave up 4 bases and J gave up 0 bases; unmatched junction bases: 6. The germline V gene encodes CDR1 SGHNT and CDR2 YYREEE (reference sequence). CDR3 size: 17 residues. The CDR3 is CASSPGLAGASSYEQYF. CDR3 DNA sequence: TGTGCCAGCAGCCCGGGACTAGCGGGGGCAAGCTCCTACGAGCAGTACTTC.

The chain links TRBV19 to TRBJ2-1; TRBD2 aligns across 7 bases. CDR3 size: 13 residues. Losses at the gene ends were 6 bases for V and 6 bases for J; bases not matched to a gene: 5. The germline V gene has CDR1 LNHDA and CDR2 SQIVND (reference sequence). The CDR3 reads CASRPRTSNEQFF. The CDR3 nucleotides read TGTGCCAGTAGGCCCCGGACTAGCAATGAGCAGTTCTTC.

The CDR3 here is CASSQGTSSSYEQYF. As DNA, the CDR3 is TGCGCCAGCAGCCAAGGGACTAGCTCTTCCTACGAGCAGTACTTC. The rearrangement joins TRBV4-3 to TRBJ2-7; 8 nucleotides line up with TRBD2. V gave up 1 base and J gave up 1 base; unmatched junction bases: 3. This CDR3 is built from 15 residues. Germline-derived CDR1 and CDR2 are LGHNA and YSLEER.

The rearrangement links TRBV9 to TRBJ1-1; tentative D call: TRBD1 (5 bases). This CDR3 is built from 16 residues. Trimming pared 4 bases from V and 0 bases from J, leaving 16 bases between. In germline, CDR1 is SGDLS, CDR2 YYNGEE. The CDR3 here is CASSRAEGRLNTEAFF. CDR3 bases: TGTGCCAGCAGCCGGGCGGAGGGGCGGTTGAACACTGAAGCTTTCTTT. Complete variable domain (other parts from reference TRBV9 and TRBJ1-1): DSGVTQTPKHLITATGQRVTLRCSPRSGDLSVYWYQQSLDQGLQFLIQYYNGEERAKGNILERFSAQQFPDLHSELNLSSLELGDSALYFCASSRAEGRLNTEAFFGQGTRLTVV.

The chain links TRBV28 to TRBJ2-2, with unresolved D. V gave up 3 bases and J gave up 1 base, with 6 bases separating them. Germline lookup yields CDR1 MDHEN and CDR2 SYDVKM. The CDR3 runs 14 residues. CDR3 nucleotide sequence: TGTGCCAGCAGTTTTGGCGGGAACACCGGGGAGCTGTTTTTT. It translates to CASSFGGNTGELFF.

CDR3 sequence (DNA): TGCAGTGCTACGATAGGACAGGGAAAGTATTTT. It specifies CSATIGQGKYF. The chain is built from TRBV20-1 and TRBJ2-3; 8 positions match TRBD1. V dropped 4 bases and J dropped 13; count of bases not matched to a gene: 7. CDR1 DFQATT and CDR2 SNEGSKA come from the germline V gene (reference sequence). This CDR3 is 11 amino acids long.

This chain connects TRBV18 to TRBJ1-2, with TRBD1 matching 9 bases. J gave up 7 bases and V 6 bases, and 9 bases lay outside the gene matches. CDR1 and CDR2 (germline): KGHSH, LQKENI. The CDR3 contains 14 residues. The CDR3 DNA sequence: TGTGCCAGCTCCCAGGGACAGGGCCTAGGTGGCTACACCTTC. It is translated as CASSQGQGLGGYTF.

This clone was seen only a few times. The chain is built from TRBV18 and TRBJ1-3, with D unclear. The germline gives CDR1 KGHSH, CDR2 LQKENI. V gave up 3 bases and J gave up 0 bases, with 9 bases separating them. The CDR3 spans 15 residues. Here the CDR3 reads CASSPREASGNTIYF. In DNA, the CDR3 is TGTGCCAGCTCACCGCGGGAGGCCTCTGGAAACACCATATATTTT.

The chain employs TRBV29-1 and TRBJ1-1; D uncertain. Germline loops: CDR1 SQVTM, CDR2 ANQGSEA. V lost 5 bases and J 4 bases, leaving 20 bases between the germline ends. The CDR3 is 15 residues long. The CDR3 nucleotides read TGCAGCGTTCACACGATAAAGCAGCAGGTCACTGAAGCTTTCTTT. Its protein is CSVHTIKQQVTEAFF.

This chain links TRBV6-5 with TRBJ2-1; 8 bases map to TRBD1. The CDR3 runs to 13 residues. V trimming: 6 bases; J trimming: 6 bases; junction bases outside the gene matches: 4. Germline loops: CDR1 MNHEY, CDR2 SVGAGI. This CDR3 reads CASRKDRVNEQFF. The CDR3 nucleotides are TGTGCCAGCAGAAAGGACAGGGTCAATGAGCAGTTCTTC.

There are a few counts of this clone. The genes are TRBV4-3 and TRBJ2-6; no clear D gene. Germline-derived CDR1 and CDR2 are LGHNA and YSLEER. This CDR3 contains 16 residues. V was cut by 0 bases and J by 4 bases, with 10 bases left in between. Here the CDR3 reads CASSQERSSGANVLTF. CDR3 coding DNA: TGCGCCAGCAGCCAAGAGAGGTCCTCAGGGGCCAACGTCCTGACTTTC.

This clone was detected a few times. The rearrangement links TRBV7-9 to TRBJ1-3; D not certain. V shed 5 bases and J shed 2 bases, with 13 bases lying between them. The CDR3 has 15 residues. Germline V gene sequence: CDR1 SEHNR, CDR2 FQNEAQ (reference sequence). The CDR3 DNA is TGTGCCAGCAGCCCGGAGGTTGCAGCTGGAAACACCATATATTTT. It yields the protein CASSPEVAAGNTIYF.

The chain has TRBV6-5 and TRBJ1-1; a possible D gene is TRBD1 (5 bases). Trimming cost V 7 bases and J 5 bases, with 17 bases left between them. The germline CDR1 and CDR2 sequences are MNHEY and SVGAGI. CDR3 length: 14 amino acids. DNA for the CDR3: TGTGCCAGCATCCAGGGAGGGTTTGGGACTGAAGCTTTCTTT. This sequence encodes CASIQGGFGTEAFF.

The V call is TRBV28, the J call TRBJ2-3; D not resolved. The CDR3 extends over 11 amino acids. V was cut by 8 bases and J by 0 bases, with 3 bases left in between. Germline assignment: CDR1 MDHEN and CDR2 SYDVKM. CDR3: CASYSTDTQYF. CDR3 nucleotides: TGTGCCAGCTATAGCACAGATACGCAGTATTTT.

The chain recombines TRBV27 with TRBJ2-5, with TRBD2 matching over 11 bases. J gave up 5 bases and V 6 bases, and 5 bases lay outside the gene matches. Germline CDR1 reads MNHEY; CDR2 reads SMNVEV (reference sequence). This CDR3 region has 14 residues. The CDR3 DNA follows: TGTGCCAGCAGACTAGCGGGGGTCGCTGAGACCCAGTACTTC. This translates into CASRLAGVAETQYF.

The genes are TRBV10-2 and TRBJ2-7, with D unresolved. The CDR3 contains 11 residues. Deletions cut 6 bases from V and 3 bases from J, with 6 bases between. Germline V gene lookup returns CDR1 WSHSY and CDR2 SAAADI. The CDR3 DNA sequence: TGCGCCAGCAGCGCGCACTACGAGCAGTACTTC. Its translation: CASSAHYEQYF.

This sequence joins TRBV18 and TRBJ2-1, with 8 bases that match TRBD1. The CDR3 is 15 residues long. The germline V gene has CDR1 KGHSH and CDR2 LQKENI. Trimming cost V 0 bases and J 4 bases; bases outside gene matches: 2. CDR3 amino acids: CASSPPGTGYNEQFF. CDR3 in DNA: TGTGCCAGCTCACCACCCGGGACAGGTTACAATGAGCAGTTCTTC.

For this clone: Additional DNA sequences in this sample encode the identical CDR3. V is TRBV7-9 and J is TRBJ2-3; TRBD2 matches at 13 bases. The germline gives CDR1 SEHNR, CDR2 FQNEAQ (reference sequence). V lost 4 bases to trimming and J lost 2 bases; unmatched junction nucleotides: 12. The CDR3 has 19 residues. CDR3 nucleotides: TGTGCCAGCAGCTCCAAGGGTGGGACTAGCGGGATTGTCACAGATACGCAGTATTTT. Translating it yields CASSSKGGTSGIVTDTQYF.

This clone is a singleton in its sample. The V gene is TRBV12-5, the J gene TRBJ2-1, with 7 bases identical to TRBD2. The V gene end was trimmed by 7 bases and the J gene end by 2 bases; junction bases not matched to a gene: 17. The CDR3 loop spans 18 amino acids. Looked up from germline, CDR1 is LGHNT and CDR2 is FRNRAP. The CDR3 region is CASASRAVAGETYNEQFF. Written as DNA, the CDR3 is TGTGCTAGTGCCTCTAGGGCGGTGGCGGGAGAGACCTACAATGAGCAGTTCTTC.

As regards this clone: One junction end disagrees with the germline gene, perhaps due to a read error. This sequence joins TRBV5-4 and TRBJ2-6; TRBD1 agrees at 11 bases. There are 19 residues in the CDR3. CDR1 and CDR2 (germline): SGHNT, YYREEE (reference sequence). CDR3 loop: CASSLADGQGAPGANGLTF. The CDR3 region has the DNA TGTGCCAGCAGCTTGGCCGATGGACAGGGGGCGCCTGGGGCCAACGGCCTGACTTTC.

V usage is TRBV5-8 and J usage is TRBJ1-1; possible D gene TRBD1, 5 bases. CDR3 size: 15 residues. Trimming left V 4 bases short and J 5 bases short, with 18 bases between. Germline values: CDR1 SGHTS, CDR2 YDEGEE. In DNA form, the CDR3 reads TGTGCCAGCAGCATCCCGCGGCAGGAGGGGACTGAAGCTTTCTTT. This translates into CASSIPRQEGTEAFF.

This clone was picked up a small number of times. The chain couples TRBV5-1 to TRBJ2-2, with D perhaps matching TRBD1 (6 bases). CDR1 and CDR2 from the germline V gene are SGHRS and YFSETQ. There are 16 residues in the CDR3. V lost 6 bases to trimming and J lost 0 bases, with 15 bases between them. CDR3 bases: TGCGCCAGCATGGGATTGGGACAATCGAACACCGGGGAGCTGTTTTTT. This translates into CASMGLGQSNTGELFF.

The gene calls are TRBV4-1 and TRBJ1-1; 8 bases line up with TRBD1. After removal of 4 bases from V and 0 bases from J, the junction contained 7 bases not matched to a gene. CDR1 and CDR2 (germline): MGHRA, YSYEKL. The CDR3 is 16 residues long. This CDR3 reads CASSRPSTGVNTEAFF. DNA of the CDR3: TGCGCCAGCAGCCGACCCTCGACAGGGGTGAACACTGAAGCTTTCTTT.

The J gene is TRBJ1-1, the V gene TRBV5-1; D is undetermined. Trimming pared 0 bases from V and 2 bases from J, leaving 17 bases between. Germline-derived CDR1 and CDR2 are SGHRS and YFSETQ. CDR3 length equals 17 residues. In nucleotides, the CDR3 is TGCGCCAGCAGCTTGGGTACAGTTGCGCCCCTAAACACTGAAGCTTTCTTT. Its protein product is CASSLGTVAPLNTEAFF.

The CDR3 loop is CASSVIDRGAGELFF. The CDR3 bases are TGTGCCAGCAGTGTAATTGACAGGGGCGCCGGGGAGCTGTTTTTT. V and J are TRBV2 and TRBJ2-2; 8 nucleotides match TRBD1. This CDR3 region has 15 residues. Germline loops: CDR1 SNHLY, CDR2 FYNNEI. Unmatched junction bases numbered 7, after V lost 4 bases and J lost 6 bases. Variable domain in full (rest from reference TRBV2 and TRBJ2-2): EPEVTQTPSHQVTQMGQEVILRCVPISNHLYFYWYRQILGQKVEFLVSFYNNEISEKSEIFDDQFSVERPDGSNFTLKIRSTKLEDSAMYFCASSVIDRGAGELFFGEGSRLTVL.